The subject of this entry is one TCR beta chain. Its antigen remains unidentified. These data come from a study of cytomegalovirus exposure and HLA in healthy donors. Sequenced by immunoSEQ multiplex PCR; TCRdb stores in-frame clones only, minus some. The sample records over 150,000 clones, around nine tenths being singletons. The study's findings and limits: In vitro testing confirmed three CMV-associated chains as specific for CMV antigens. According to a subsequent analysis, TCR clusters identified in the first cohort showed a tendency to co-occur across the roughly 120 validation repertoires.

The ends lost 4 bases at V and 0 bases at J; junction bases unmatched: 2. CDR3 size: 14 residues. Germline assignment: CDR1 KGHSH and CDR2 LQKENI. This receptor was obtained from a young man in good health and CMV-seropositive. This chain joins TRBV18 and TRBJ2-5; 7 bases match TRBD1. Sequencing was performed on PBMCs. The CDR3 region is CASSQTGYQETQYF. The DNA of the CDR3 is TGTGCCAGCTCACAGACAGGGTACCAAGAGACCCAGTACTTC.